The TCR beta chain described here comes from a study of blood T cell repertoires in COVID-19. Across the whole study: The United States, Italy and Spain supplied acute and convalescent COVID-19 samples. In each case, the material was cDNA or gDNA derived from T cells, B-cell-depleted T cells, or PBMCs.

Original processing notes: Researchers report that nucleated cell counts were estimated from reference gene primer amplification. TCRdb's table, derived via immunoSEQ multiplex PCR, lists solely in-frame clones and lacks some. The V and J calls and the clone size are those of that table, but D and trimming were determined from the DNA. Among approximately 80,000 clones listed, roughly 78% were seen once. Input material: peripheral blood. The sequence was obtained from a man aged 55 to 70 with acute or convalescent COVID-19.

The CDR3 sequence: CASSSSPVDSLTGELFF. The CDR3 nucleotides are TGCGCCAGCAGCTCTTCGCCAGTGGACAGTCTCACCGGGGAGCTGTTTTTT. The chain uses TRBV5-1 and TRBJ2-2, with D possibly being TRBD1 (6 bases). The CDR3 extends over 17 amino acids. Per the germline V gene, CDR1 is SGHRS and CDR2 is YFSETQ. V lost 3 bases to trimming and J lost 4 bases, with 19 bases between them. Together with reference TRBV5-1 and TRBJ2-2, the CDR3 gives the full variable domain: KAGVTQTPRYLIKTRGQQVTLSCSPISGHRSVSWYQQTPGQGLQFLFEYFSETQRNKGNFPGRFSGRQFSNSRSEMNVSTLELGDSALYLCASSSSPVDSLTGELFFGEGSRLTVL.